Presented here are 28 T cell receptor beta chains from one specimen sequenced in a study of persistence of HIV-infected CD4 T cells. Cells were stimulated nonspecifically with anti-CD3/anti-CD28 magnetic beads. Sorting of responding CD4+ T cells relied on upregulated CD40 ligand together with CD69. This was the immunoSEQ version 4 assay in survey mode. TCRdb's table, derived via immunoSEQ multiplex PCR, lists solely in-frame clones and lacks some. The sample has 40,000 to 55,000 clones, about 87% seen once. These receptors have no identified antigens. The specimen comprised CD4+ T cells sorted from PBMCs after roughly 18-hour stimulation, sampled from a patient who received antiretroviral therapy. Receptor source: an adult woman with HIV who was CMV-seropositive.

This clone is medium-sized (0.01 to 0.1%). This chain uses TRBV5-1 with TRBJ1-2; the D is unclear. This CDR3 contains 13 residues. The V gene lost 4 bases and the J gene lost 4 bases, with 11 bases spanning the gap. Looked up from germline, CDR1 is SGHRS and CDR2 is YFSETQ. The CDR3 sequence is CASSPSDAYGYTF. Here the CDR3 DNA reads TGCGCCAGCAGCCCCTCAGACGCCTATGGCTACACCTTC. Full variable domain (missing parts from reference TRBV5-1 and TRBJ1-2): KAGVTQTPRYLIKTRGQQVTLSCSPISGHRSVSWYQQTPGQGLQFLFEYFSETQRNKGNFPGRFSGRQFSNSRSEMNVSTLELGDSALYLCASSPSDAYGYTFGSGTRLTVV.

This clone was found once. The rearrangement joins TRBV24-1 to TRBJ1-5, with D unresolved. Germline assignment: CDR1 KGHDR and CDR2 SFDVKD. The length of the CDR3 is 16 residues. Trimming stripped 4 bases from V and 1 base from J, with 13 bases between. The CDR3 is CATSDPTPGSNQPQHF. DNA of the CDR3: TGTGCCACCAGTGACCCGACCCCTGGGAGCAATCAGCCCCAGCATTTT.

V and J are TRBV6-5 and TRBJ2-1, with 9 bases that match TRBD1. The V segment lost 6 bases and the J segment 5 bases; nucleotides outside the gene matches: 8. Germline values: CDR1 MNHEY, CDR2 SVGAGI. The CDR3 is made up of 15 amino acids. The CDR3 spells CASRNTGQGNNEQFF. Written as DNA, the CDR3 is TGTGCCAGCAGGAATACGGGACAGGGAAACAATGAGCAGTTCTTC.

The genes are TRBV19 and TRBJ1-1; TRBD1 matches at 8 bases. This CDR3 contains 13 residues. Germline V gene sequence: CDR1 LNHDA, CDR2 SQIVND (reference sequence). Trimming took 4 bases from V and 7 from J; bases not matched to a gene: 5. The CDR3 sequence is CASSTGQGGEAFF. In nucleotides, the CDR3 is TGTGCCAGTAGTACCGGACAGGGAGGTGAAGCTTTCTTT. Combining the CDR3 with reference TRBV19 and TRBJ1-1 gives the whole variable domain DGGITQSPKYLFRKEGQNVTLSCEQNLNHDAMYWYRQDPGQGLRLIYYSQIVNDFQKGDIAEGYSVSREKKESFPLTVTSAQKNPTAFYLCASSTGQGGEAFFGQGTRLTVV.

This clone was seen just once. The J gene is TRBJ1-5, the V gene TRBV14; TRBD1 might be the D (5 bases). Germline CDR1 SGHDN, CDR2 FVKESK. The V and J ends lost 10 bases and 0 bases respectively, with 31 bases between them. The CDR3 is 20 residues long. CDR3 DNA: TGTGCCACCACAAGAGCCACCTTCGGAGGGGTAGGATATAGCAATCAGCCCCAGCATTTT. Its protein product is CATTRATFGGVGYSNQPQHF. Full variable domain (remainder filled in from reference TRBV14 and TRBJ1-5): EAGVTQFPSHSVIEKGQTVTLRCDPISGHDNLYWYRRVMGKEIKFLLHFVKESKQDESGMPNNRFLAERTGGTYSTLKVQPAELEDSGVYFCATTRATFGGVGYSNQPQHFGDGTRLSIL.

Here the CDR3 reads CASSLVDRTTNEKLFF. CDR3 bases: TGCGCCAGCAGCTTGGTCGACAGAACAACTAATGAAAAACTGTTTTTT. The chain links TRBV5-1 to TRBJ1-4; a weak D match, TRBD1 (5 bases). Germline assignment: CDR1 SGHRS and CDR2 YFSETQ. The CDR3 contains 16 residues. Trimming shortened V by 0 bases and J by 0 bases, and 9 bases separated the two germline ends.

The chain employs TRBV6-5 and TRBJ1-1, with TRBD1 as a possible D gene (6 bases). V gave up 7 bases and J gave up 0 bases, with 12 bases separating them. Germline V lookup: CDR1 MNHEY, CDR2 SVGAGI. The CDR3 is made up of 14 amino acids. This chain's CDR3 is CASTTGNMNTEAFF. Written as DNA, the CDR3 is TGTGCCAGCACTACAGGGAACATGAACACTGAAGCTTTCTTT.

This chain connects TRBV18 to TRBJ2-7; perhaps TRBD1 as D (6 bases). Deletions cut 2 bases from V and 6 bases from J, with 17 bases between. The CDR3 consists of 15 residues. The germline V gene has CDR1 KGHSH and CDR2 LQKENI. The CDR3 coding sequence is TGTGCCAGCTCACCAAGTCGGCAGGGGAAGGTCGAGCAGTACTTC. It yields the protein CASSPSRQGKVEQYF.

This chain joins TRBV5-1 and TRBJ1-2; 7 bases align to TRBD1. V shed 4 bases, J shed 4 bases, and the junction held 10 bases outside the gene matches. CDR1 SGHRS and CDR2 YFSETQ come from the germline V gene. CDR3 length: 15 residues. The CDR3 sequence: CASSLESGGIYGYTF. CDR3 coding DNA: TGCGCCAGCAGCCTTGAGTCAGGGGGGATCTATGGCTACACCTTC.

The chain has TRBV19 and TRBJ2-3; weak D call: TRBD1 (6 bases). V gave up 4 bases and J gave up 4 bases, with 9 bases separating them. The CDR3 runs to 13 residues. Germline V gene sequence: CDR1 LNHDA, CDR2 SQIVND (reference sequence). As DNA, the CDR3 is TGTGCCAGTAGTAATGGGGGCGCAGATACGCAGTATTTT. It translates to CASSNGGADTQYF. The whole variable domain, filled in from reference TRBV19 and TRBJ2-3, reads DGGITQSPKYLFRKEGQNVTLSCEQNLNHDAMYWYRQDPGQGLRLIYYSQIVNDFQKGDIAEGYSVSREKKESFPLTVTSAQKNPTAFYLCASSNGGADTQYFGPGTRLTVL.

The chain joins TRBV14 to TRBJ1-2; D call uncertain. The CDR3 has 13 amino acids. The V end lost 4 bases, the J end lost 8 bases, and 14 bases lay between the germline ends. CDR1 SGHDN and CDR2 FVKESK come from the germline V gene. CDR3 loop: CASSRLETEGYTF. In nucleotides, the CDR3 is TGTGCCAGCAGCCGATTAGAGACCGAAGGCTACACCTTC.

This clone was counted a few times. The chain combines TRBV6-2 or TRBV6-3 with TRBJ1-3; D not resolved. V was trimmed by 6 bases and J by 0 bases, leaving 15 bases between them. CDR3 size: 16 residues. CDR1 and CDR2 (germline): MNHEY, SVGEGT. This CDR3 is CASSLFFPGSGNTIYF. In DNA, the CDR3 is TGTGCCAGCAGCCTTTTTTTCCCCGGCTCTGGAAACACCATATATTTT.

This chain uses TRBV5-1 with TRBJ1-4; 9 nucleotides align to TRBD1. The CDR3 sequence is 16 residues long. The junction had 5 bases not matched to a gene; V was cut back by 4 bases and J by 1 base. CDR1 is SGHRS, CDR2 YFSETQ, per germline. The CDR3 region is CASSEGQGVTNEKLFF. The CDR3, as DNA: TGCGCCAGCAGCGAGGGACAGGGTGTAACTAATGAAAAACTGTTTTTT.

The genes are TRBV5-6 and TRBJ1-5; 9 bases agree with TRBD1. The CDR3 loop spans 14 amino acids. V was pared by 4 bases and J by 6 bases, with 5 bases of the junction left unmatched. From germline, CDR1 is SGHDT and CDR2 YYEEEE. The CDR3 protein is CASSRDRGSQPQHF. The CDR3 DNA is TGTGCCAGCAGCCGAGACAGGGGGAGTCAGCCCCAGCATTTT.

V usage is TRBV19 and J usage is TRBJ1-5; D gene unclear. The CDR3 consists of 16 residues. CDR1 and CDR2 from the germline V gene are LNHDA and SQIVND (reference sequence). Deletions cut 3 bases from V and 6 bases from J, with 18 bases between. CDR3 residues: CASSILPGISSQPQHF. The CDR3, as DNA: TGTGCCAGTAGTATCCTACCGGGTATTTCCAGTCAGCCCCAGCATTTT.

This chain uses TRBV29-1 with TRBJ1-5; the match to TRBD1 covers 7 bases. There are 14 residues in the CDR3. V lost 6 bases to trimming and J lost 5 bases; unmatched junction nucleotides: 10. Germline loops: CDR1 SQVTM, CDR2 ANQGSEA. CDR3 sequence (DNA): TGCAGCGTCTTGGAGGGGGCTTTCGATCAGCCCCAGCATTTT. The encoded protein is CSVLEGAFDQPQHF. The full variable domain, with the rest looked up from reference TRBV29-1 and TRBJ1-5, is SAVISQKPSRDICQRGTSLTIQCQVDSQVTMMFWYRQQPGQSLTLIATANQGSEATYESGFVIDKFPISRPNLTFSTLTVSNMSPEDSSIYLCSVLEGAFDQPQHFGDGTRLSIL.

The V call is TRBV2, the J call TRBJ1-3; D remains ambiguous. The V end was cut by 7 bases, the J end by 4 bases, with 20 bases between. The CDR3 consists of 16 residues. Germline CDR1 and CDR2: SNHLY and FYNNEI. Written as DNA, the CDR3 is TGTGCCAGCACCCCAAGATCGCGGCCGGGGGGAAACACCATATATTTT. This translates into CASTPRSRPGGNTIYF.

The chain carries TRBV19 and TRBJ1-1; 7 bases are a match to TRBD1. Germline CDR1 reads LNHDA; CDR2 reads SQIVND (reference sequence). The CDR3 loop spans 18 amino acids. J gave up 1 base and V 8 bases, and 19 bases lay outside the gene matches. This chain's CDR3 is CASRKATGAQLSNTEAFF. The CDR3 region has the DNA TGTGCCAGTCGGAAAGCAACAGGGGCCCAGCTATCGAACACTGAAGCTTTCTTT.

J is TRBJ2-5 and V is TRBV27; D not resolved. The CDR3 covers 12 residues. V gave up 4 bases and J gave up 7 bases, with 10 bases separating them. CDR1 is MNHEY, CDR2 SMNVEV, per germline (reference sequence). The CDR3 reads CASSSRLGTQYF. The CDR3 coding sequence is TGTGCCAGCAGTTCCCGTTTGGGGACCCAGTACTTC.

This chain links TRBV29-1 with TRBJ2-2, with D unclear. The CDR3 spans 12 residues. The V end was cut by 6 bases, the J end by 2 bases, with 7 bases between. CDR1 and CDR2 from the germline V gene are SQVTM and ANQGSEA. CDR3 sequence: CSVGRNTGELFF. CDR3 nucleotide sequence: TGCAGCGTCGGACGTAACACCGGGGAGCTGTTTTTT.

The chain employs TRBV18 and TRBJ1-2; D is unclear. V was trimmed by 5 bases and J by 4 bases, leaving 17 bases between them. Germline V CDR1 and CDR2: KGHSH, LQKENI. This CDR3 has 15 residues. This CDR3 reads CASSEGPPLGYGYTF. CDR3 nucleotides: TGTGCCAGCTCAGAAGGACCTCCTCTTGGCTATGGCTACACCTTC. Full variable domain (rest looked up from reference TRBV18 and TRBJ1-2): NAGVMQNPRHLVRRRGQEARLRCSPMKGHSHVYWYRQLPEEGLKFMVYLQKENIIDESGMPKERFSAEFPKEGPSILRIQQVVRGDSAAYFCASSEGPPLGYGYTFGSGTRLTVV.

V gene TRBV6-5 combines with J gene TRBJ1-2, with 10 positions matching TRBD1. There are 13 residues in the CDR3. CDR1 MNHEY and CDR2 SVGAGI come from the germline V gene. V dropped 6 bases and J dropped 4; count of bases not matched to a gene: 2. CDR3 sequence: CASSGQGGYGYTF. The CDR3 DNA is TGTGCCAGCAGCGGACAGGGGGGCTATGGCTACACCTTC.

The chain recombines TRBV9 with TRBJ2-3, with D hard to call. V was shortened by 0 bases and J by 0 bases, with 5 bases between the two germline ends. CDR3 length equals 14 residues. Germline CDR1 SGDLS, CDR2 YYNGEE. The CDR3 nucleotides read TGTGCCAGCAGCGTAGATGCTAGCACAGATACGCAGTATTTT. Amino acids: CASSVDASTDTQYF.

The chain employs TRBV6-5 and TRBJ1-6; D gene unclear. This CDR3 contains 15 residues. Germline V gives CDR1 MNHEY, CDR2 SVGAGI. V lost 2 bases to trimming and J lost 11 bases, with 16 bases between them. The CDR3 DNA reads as TGTGCCAGCAGTTACGGAAAGGCGGGTATAACACCCCTCCACTTT. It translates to CASSYGKAGITPLHF.

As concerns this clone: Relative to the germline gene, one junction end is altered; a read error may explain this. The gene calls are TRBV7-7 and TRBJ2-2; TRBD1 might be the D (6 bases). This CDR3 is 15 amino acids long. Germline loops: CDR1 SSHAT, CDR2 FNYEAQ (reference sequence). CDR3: CASSPGTTNTGELFF. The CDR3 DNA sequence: TGTGCTAGCAGCCCCGGGACAACGAACACCGGGGAGCTGTTTTTT.

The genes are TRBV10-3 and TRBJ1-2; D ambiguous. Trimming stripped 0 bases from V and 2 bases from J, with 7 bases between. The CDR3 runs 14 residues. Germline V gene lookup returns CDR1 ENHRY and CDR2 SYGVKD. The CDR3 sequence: CAISESFRNYGYTF. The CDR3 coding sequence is TGTGCCATCAGTGAGTCCTTCAGAAACTATGGCTACACCTTC.

This chain's CDR3 is CASSVALFGTTGNYGYTF. The CDR3 nucleotides are TGTGCCAGCAGCGTAGCCTTGTTCGGTACGACAGGGAACTATGGCTACACCTTC. The chain employs TRBV9 and TRBJ1-2; 7 bases fit TRBD1. The V and J ends lost 0 bases and 2 bases, in that order; junction bases with no gene match: 13. The germline gives CDR1 SGDLS, CDR2 YYNGEE. The CDR3 length is 18 residues.

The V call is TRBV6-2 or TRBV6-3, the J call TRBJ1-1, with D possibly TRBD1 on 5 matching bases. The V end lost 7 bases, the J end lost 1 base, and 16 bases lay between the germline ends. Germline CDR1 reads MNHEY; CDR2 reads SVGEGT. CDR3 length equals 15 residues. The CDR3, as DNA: TGTGCCAGCATCCCCTCGGGGGTCCAGAACACTGAAGCTTTCTTT. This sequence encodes CASIPSGVQNTEAFF.